This entry is about one TCR beta chain. The target antigen is unknown. The study ran its PCR with 60 Vbeta and 13 Jbeta primers. Profiling relied on immunoSEQ multiplex PCR, and the TCRdb table lists in-frame clones only, not all of them. The repertoire holds 170,000 or so clones, about 78% seen once, with around 6% in the top ten. These data come from a study of cytomegalovirus exposure and HLA in healthy donors. Study outcomes and limitations: An ancestry cluster, one associated with Asian ancestry, reportedly showed fewer N-insertions than the 666-donor mean in a later analysis.

Germline V lookup: CDR1 SEHNR, CDR2 FQNEAQ (reference sequence). Trimming pared 5 bases from V and 6 bases from J, leaving 14 bases between. This CDR3 has 13 amino acids. The chain joins TRBV7-9 to TRBJ2-7; unclear D gene. Input material: PBMCs. The sequence was collected from a man aged 40-55 years in good health and CMV-seronegative. CDR3 bases: TGTGCCAGCAGCCCCCCGGGTACTCGCGAGCAGTACTTC. As protein: CASSPPGTREQYF. Full variable domain (remainder filled in from reference TRBV7-9 and TRBJ2-7): DTGVSQNPRHKITKRGQNVTFRCDPISEHNRLYWYRQTLGQGPEFLTYFQNEAQLEKSRLLSDRFSAERPKGSFSTLEIQRTEQGDSAMYLCASSPPGTREQYFGPGTRLTVT.